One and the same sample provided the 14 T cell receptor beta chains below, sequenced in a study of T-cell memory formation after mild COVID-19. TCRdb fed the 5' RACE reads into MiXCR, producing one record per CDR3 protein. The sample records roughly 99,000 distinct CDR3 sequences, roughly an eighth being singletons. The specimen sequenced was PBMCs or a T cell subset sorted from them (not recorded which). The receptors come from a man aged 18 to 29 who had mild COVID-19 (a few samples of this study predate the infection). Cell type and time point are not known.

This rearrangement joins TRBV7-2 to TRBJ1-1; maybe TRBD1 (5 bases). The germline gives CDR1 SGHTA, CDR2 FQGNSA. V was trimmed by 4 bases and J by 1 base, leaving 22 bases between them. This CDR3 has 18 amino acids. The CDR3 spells CASSSPVGRATSNTEAFF. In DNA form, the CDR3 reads TGTGCCAGCAGCTCTCCCGTGGGACGGGCGACATCGAACACTGAAGCTTTCTTT.

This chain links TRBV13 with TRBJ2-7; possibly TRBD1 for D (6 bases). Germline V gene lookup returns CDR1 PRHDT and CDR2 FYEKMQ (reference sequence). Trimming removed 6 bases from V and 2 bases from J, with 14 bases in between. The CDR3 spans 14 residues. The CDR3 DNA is TGTGCCAGCAGTACCAGGGGTACGCCCTACGAGCAGTACTTC. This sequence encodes CASSTRGTPYEQYF.

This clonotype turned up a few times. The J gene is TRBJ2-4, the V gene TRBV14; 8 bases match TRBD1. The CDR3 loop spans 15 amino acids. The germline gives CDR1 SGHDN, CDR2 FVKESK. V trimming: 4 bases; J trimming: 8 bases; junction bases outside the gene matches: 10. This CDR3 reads CASSPRRGRGDIQYF. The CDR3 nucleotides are TGTGCCAGCAGCCCCCGCAGGGGGCGCGGGGACATTCAGTACTTC. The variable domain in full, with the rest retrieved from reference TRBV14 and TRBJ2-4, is EAGVTQFPSHSVIEKGQTVTLRCDPISGHDNLYWYRRVMGKEIKFLLHFVKESKQDESGMPNNRFLAERTGGTYSTLKVQPAELEDSGVYFCASSPRRGRGDIQYFGAGTRLSVL.

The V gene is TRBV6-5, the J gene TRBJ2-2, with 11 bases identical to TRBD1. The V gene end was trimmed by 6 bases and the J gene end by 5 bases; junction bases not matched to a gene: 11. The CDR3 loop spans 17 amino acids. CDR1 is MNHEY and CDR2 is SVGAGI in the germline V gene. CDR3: CASSRKSGTGGTGELFF. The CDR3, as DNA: TGTGCCAGCAGCAGAAAATCCGGGACAGGGGGGACCGGGGAGCTGTTTTTT.

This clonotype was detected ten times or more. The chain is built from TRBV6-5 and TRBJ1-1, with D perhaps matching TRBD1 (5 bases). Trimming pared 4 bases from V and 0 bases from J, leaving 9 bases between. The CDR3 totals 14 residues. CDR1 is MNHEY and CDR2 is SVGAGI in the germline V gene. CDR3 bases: TGTGCCAGCAGTTGGGACCTTTTGAACACTGAAGCTTTCTTT. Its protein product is CASSWDLLNTEAFF.

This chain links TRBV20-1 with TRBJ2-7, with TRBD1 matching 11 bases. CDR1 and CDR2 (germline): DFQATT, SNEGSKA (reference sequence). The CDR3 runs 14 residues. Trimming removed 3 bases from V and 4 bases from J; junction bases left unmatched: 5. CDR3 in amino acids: CSARSRDRGYEQYF. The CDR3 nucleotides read TGCAGTGCTAGGAGCCGGGACAGGGGGTACGAGCAGTACTTC.

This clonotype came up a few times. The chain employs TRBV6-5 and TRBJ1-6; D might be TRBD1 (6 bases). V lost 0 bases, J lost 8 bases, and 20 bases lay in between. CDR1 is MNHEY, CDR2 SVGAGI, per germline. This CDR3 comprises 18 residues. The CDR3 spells CASSYSLPGHGLDSPLHF. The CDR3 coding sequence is TGTGCCAGCAGTTACTCGTTGCCGGGACACGGACTGGATTCACCCCTCCACTTT.

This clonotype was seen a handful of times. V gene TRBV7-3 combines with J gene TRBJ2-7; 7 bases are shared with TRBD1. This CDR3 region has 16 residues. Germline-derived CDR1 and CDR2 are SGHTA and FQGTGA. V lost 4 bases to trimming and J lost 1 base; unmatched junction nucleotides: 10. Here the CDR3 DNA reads TGTGCCAGCAGCTGGGCAAGGACAGGCGTTTCCTACGAGCAGTACTTC. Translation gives CASSWARTGVSYEQYF.

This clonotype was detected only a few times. CDR3 nucleotide sequence: TGTGCTAGTGGTTTTTCGCTCTCTGGGGCCAACGTCCTGACTTTC. Translating it yields CASGFSLSGANVLTF. The V call is TRBV12-5, the J call TRBJ2-6; D ambiguous. This CDR3 region has 15 residues. Germline CDR1 is LGHNT and CDR2 is FRNRAP. V lost 3 bases to trimming and J lost 0 bases, with 6 bases between them. The complete variable domain, with remaining parts taken from reference TRBV12-5 and TRBJ2-6, reads DARVTQTPRHKVTEMGQEVTMRCQPILGHNTVFWYRQTMMQGLELLAYFRNRAPLDDSGMPKDRFSAEMPDATLATLKIQPSEPRDSAVYFCASGFSLSGANVLTFGAGSRLTVL.

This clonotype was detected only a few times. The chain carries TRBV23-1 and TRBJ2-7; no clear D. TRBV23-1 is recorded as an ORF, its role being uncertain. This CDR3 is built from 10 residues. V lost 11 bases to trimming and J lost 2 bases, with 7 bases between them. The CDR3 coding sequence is TGCGCCGGTGGGACCTACGAGCAGTACTTC. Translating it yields CAGGTYEQYF.

CDR3 sequence: CASSWESTGELFF. For the CDR3, the DNA is TGTGCCAGCAGCTGGGAGTCCACCGGGGAGCTGTTTTTT. This sequence joins TRBV5-4 and TRBJ2-2; maybe TRBD2 (5 bases). The CDR3 is made up of 13 amino acids. Trimming removed 3 bases at V and 4 bases at J, with 7 bases between. Looked up from germline, CDR1 is SGHNT and CDR2 is YYREEE (reference sequence). The whole variable domain, filled in from reference TRBV5-4 and TRBJ2-2, reads ETGVTQSPTHLIKTRGQQVTLRCSSQSGHNTVSWYQQALGQGPQFIFQYYREEENGRGNFPPRFSGLQFPNYSSELNVNALELDDSALYLCASSWESTGELFFGEGSRLTVL.

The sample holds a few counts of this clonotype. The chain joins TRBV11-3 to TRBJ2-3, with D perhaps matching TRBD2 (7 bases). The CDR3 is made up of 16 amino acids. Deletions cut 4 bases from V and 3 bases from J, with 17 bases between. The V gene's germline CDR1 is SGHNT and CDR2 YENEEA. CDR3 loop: CASSSLGGGLTDTQYF. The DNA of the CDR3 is TGTGCCAGCAGCTCCTTGGGAGGGGGACTTACAGATACGCAGTATTTT.

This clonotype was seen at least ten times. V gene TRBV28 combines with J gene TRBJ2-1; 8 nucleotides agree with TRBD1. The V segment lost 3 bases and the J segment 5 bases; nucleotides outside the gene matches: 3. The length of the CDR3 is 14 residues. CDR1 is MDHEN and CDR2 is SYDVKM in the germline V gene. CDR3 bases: TGTGCCAGCAGTTTTCAGGGGGCTAACAATGAGCAGTTCTTC. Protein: CASSFQGANNEQFF.

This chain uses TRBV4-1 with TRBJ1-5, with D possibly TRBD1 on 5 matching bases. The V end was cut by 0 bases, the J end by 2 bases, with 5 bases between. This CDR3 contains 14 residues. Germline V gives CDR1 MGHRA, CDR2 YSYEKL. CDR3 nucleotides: TGCGCCAGCAGCCAAGAACAGGGCAATCAGCCCCAGCATTTT. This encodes CASSQEQGNQPQHF.